Below are 24 T cell receptor beta chains sequenced from a single sample in a study of shared clonotypes between healthy human individuals. The repertoire was sequenced with immunoSEQ multiplex PCR; TCRdb's copy has only in-frame clones and lacks some. The sample contains just over 2,000,000 clones, just under 95% of which appear only once. CD45RO negativity and positive selection for CCR7 defined naive CD8 cells, a population that excluded terminally differentiated effector memory CD45RA+ cells. The sequencing sample was made of naive CD8+ T cells sorted from blood. The source of these receptors is a man aged 18 to 30 in good health.

Comment on this clone: In the same sample, other DNA sequences code for this CDR3. The chain recombines TRBV9 with TRBJ2-2, with a weak D call TRBD2 (5 bases). The CDR3 has 14 amino acids. Deletions cut 6 bases from V and 4 bases from J, with 13 bases between. Germline V CDR1 and CDR2: SGDLS, YYNGEE. The CDR3 DNA sequence: TGTGCCAGCACCCTAGGAGGCGGCACCGGGGAGCTGTTTTTT. Translated: CASTLGGGTGELFF.

CDR3: CASSESTSGTSYNEQFF. The CDR3, as DNA: TGTGCCAGCAGCGAATCGACTAGCGGGACCTCCTACAATGAGCAGTTCTTC. The chain has TRBV9 and TRBJ2-1; TRBD2 agrees at 11 bases. Germline V gene lookup returns CDR1 SGDLS and CDR2 YYNGEE. V trimming: 3 bases; J trimming: 0 bases; junction bases outside the gene matches: 5. The CDR3 is 17 amino acids.

The V gene is TRBV4-3, the J gene TRBJ2-1; 7 positions match TRBD2. Germline V gene data show CDR1 as LGHNA and CDR2 as YSLEER. The V segment lost 4 bases and the J segment 9 bases; nucleotides outside the gene matches: 18. CDR3 length: 17 residues. DNA for the CDR3: TGCGCCAGCAGCCCCGCCGGGGAGGCGGGAGTTTTTGCTGAGCAGTTCTTC. It translates to CASSPAGEAGVFAEQFF.

The chain couples TRBV4-3 to TRBJ1-1; D perhaps matches TRBD1 (5 bases). The CDR3 totals 16 residues. CDR1 is LGHNA and CDR2 is YSLEER in the germline V gene. The germline V and J ends were trimmed by 0 bases and 4 bases, with 15 bases remaining between them. The chain's CDR3 is CASSQDPLGESTEAFF. The CDR3 nucleotides read TGCGCCAGCAGCCAAGATCCTTTGGGGGAAAGCACTGAAGCTTTCTTT.

Here the CDR3 reads CASSYFEGPKAYEQYF. DNA for the CDR3: TGTGCCAGCAGTTACTTCGAGGGGCCGAAAGCCTACGAGCAGTACTTC. This chain connects TRBV6-5 to TRBJ2-7; D may match TRBD1 or TRBD2 (5 bases each). V was shortened by 1 base and J by 2 bases, with 15 bases between the two germline ends. The CDR3 consists of 16 residues. Germline V CDR1 and CDR2: MNHEY, SVGAGI.

The chain has TRBV27 and TRBJ2-1; TRBD2 matches 14 bases. The CDR3 loop spans 19 amino acids. The V and J ends lost 2 bases and 3 bases, in that order; junction bases with no gene match: 9. Germline V gene sequence: CDR1 MNHEY, CDR2 SMNVEV (reference sequence). In DNA, the CDR3 is TGTGCCAGCAGTTTACTAAGACTAGCGGGGGGGCCTAACTACAATGAGCAGTTCTTC. It codes for CASSLLRLAGGPNYNEQFF.

Turning to this clone: Other DNA variants within this sample encode the same CDR3. This rearrangement joins TRBV10-2 to TRBJ2-1; D uncertain. There are 11 residues in the CDR3. V lost 3 bases and J 6 bases, leaving 3 bases between the germline ends. Germline V lookup: CDR1 WSHSY, CDR2 SAAADI. The CDR3 sequence is CASSEGNEQFF. CDR3 sequence (DNA): TGCGCCAGCAGTGAAGGCAATGAGCAGTTCTTC.

Notes on this clone: An end of the junction differs from the germline gene, which may be a read error. Other DNA variants within this sample encode the same CDR3. CDR3 region: CASSLDRGSYNEQFF. DNA of the CDR3: TGTGCTAGCAGTTTGGACAGGGGTTCCTACAATGAGCAGTTCTTC. The chain employs TRBV7-7 and TRBJ2-1, with TRBD1 identical over 9 bases. Looked up from germline, CDR1 is SSHAT and CDR2 is FNYEAQ (reference sequence). The CDR3 spans 15 residues.

This chain connects TRBV9 to TRBJ2-7; 7 nucleotides align to TRBD1. Germline V gene data show CDR1 as SGDLS and CDR2 as YYNGEE. The trim removed 4 bases at V and 2 bases at J, leaving 6 bases unmatched. The CDR3 is made up of 14 amino acids. CDR3 DNA sequence: TGTGCCAGCAGCTTAGGGGGCCAGACCTACGAGCAGTACTTC. Its translation is CASSLGGQTYEQYF.

Only a few counts were recorded for this clone. CDR3 sequence: CASSYAENSPLHF. In DNA, the CDR3 is TGTGCCAGCAGTTACGCAGAAAATTCACCCCTCCACTTT. J is TRBJ1-6 and V is TRBV6-5; D call uncertain. Germline CDR1 MNHEY, CDR2 SVGAGI. Trimming removed 2 bases from V and 7 bases from J, with 6 bases in between. The CDR3 is 13 residues long.

The chain is built from TRBV2 and TRBJ2-2; possibly TRBD2 for D (6 bases). The CDR3 spans 16 residues. Looked up from germline, CDR1 is SNHLY and CDR2 is FYNNEI. V lost 3 bases to trimming and J lost 0 bases, with 11 bases between them. In DNA, the CDR3 is TGTGCCAGCAGTGATCTGCTAGCGTCGAACACCGGGGAGCTGTTTTTT. Protein sequence: CASSDLLASNTGELFF.

The chain couples TRBV28 to TRBJ2-7; D unclear. This CDR3 has 13 residues. Trimming removed 6 bases at V and 2 bases at J, with 11 bases between. Germline loops: CDR1 MDHEN, CDR2 SYDVKM. The CDR3 DNA reads as TGTGCCAGCAGCCCTACAGCGACCTACGAGCAGTACTTC. This translates into CASSPTATYEQYF.

V gene TRBV2 combines with J gene TRBJ2-7, with D perhaps TRBD1 or TRBD2 (6 bases each). Germline lookup yields CDR1 SNHLY and CDR2 FYNNEI. This CDR3 has 16 residues. V lost 1 base, J lost 3 bases, and 16 bases lay in between. The CDR3 loop is CASSEGHLGGNYEQYF. As DNA, the CDR3 is TGTGCCAGCAGTGAAGGACATCTAGGGGGGAACTACGAGCAGTACTTC.

The chain is built from TRBV27 and TRBJ2-1; D is perhaps TRBD2 (7 bases). This CDR3 region has 17 residues. The germline CDR1 and CDR2 sequences are MNHEY and SMNVEV (reference sequence). The V gene lost 3 bases and the J gene lost 3 bases, with 18 bases spanning the gap. The CDR3 is CASSFPTVGGLYNEQFF. CDR3 sequence (DNA): TGTGCCAGCAGTTTCCCTACCGTGGGGGGGCTCTACAATGAGCAGTTCTTC.

This rearrangement joins TRBV5-1 to TRBJ1-2, with D perhaps matching TRBD1 (6 bases). With 4 bases removed from V and 8 bases from J, the gap between germline ends came to 27 bases. This CDR3 region has 17 residues. Germline V gene sequence: CDR1 SGHRS, CDR2 YFSETQ. The CDR3 sequence is CASSPGFRDTYFEGYTF. The CDR3 coding sequence is TGCGCCAGCAGCCCGGGGTTCCGGGACACTTATTTTGAGGGCTACACCTTC.

The table lists this clone with a count of one. The chain combines TRBV2 with TRBJ2-7, with D hard to call. Trimming left V 5 bases short and J 6 bases short, with 11 bases between. The CDR3 covers 12 residues. Germline values: CDR1 SNHLY, CDR2 FYNNEI. Written as DNA, the CDR3 is TGTGCCAGCAGTCCAGGCACTGGCGAGCAGTACTTC. This encodes CASSPGTGEQYF.

The chain has TRBV6-6 and TRBJ2-7; 12 nucleotides agree with TRBD1. V dropped 5 bases and J dropped 7; count of bases not matched to a gene: 9. Per germline, CDR1 MNHNY and CDR2 SVGAGI (reference sequence). This CDR3 spans 15 amino acids. The CDR3 loop is CASSPRDRGLGEQYF. In DNA form, the CDR3 reads TGTGCCAGCAGTCCCCGGGACAGGGGGCTGGGGGAGCAGTACTTC.

The rearrangement links TRBV30 to TRBJ1-4; possible D gene TRBD1, 5 bases. The germline V gene encodes CDR1 GTSNPN and CDR2 SVGIG (reference sequence). Trimming took 3 bases from V and 3 from J, leaving 14 bases between them. The CDR3 length is 15 residues. CDR3 in DNA: TGTGCCTGGAGGCGGTGGGGGGGGTCTAATGAAAAACTGTTTTTT. Amino acids: CAWRRWGGSNEKLFF.

The chain links TRBV5-4 to TRBJ2-3; 12 positions match TRBD1. The CDR3 runs to 18 residues. Per germline, CDR1 SGHNT and CDR2 YYREEE (reference sequence). J lost 2 bases, V lost 4 bases, and 11 bases had no gene match. Written as DNA, the CDR3 is TGTGCCAGCAGCGCGACCGGGACAGGGGGCTCCTTCACAGATACGCAGTATTTT. It encodes CASSATGTGGSFTDTQYF.

The J gene is TRBJ2-3, the V gene TRBV7-6, with 14 bases identical to TRBD2. CDR3 size: 19 residues. V shed 6 bases and J 0 bases; nucleotides not matched to a gene: 11. Germline CDR1 and CDR2: SGHVS and FNYEAQ. This CDR3 is CASSRTSGGSESSTDTQYF. The CDR3 DNA is TGTGCCAGCAGTCGGACTAGCGGGGGGTCAGAGTCTAGCACAGATACGCAGTATTTT.

CDR3 in amino acids: CASSLREGQTDTQYF. Here the CDR3 DNA reads TGTGCCAGCAGCTTGCGGGAGGGCCAAACAGATACGCAGTATTTT. The V call is TRBV7-8, the J call TRBJ2-3; TRBD2 matches 9 bases. V lost 3 bases, J lost 3 bases, and 4 bases stayed unmatched. The CDR3 sequence is 15 residues long. CDR1 is SGHVS, CDR2 FQNEAQ, per germline.

The J gene is TRBJ2-1, the V gene TRBV9; TRBD2 matches at 9 bases. CDR1 and CDR2 from the germline V gene are SGDLS and YYNGEE. The ends lost 0 bases at V and 2 bases at J; junction bases unmatched: 6. The CDR3 length is 17 residues. The CDR3 here is CASSVASSGIAYNEQFF. CDR3 DNA: TGTGCCAGCAGCGTAGCGTCTAGCGGGATAGCCTACAATGAGCAGTTCTTC.

The chain uses TRBV7-9 and TRBJ2-7; 10 bases fit TRBD2. Per germline, CDR1 SEHNR and CDR2 FQNEAQ (reference sequence). The CDR3 extends over 18 amino acids. With V trimmed by 8 bases and J by 3 bases, 19 bases remained unmatched. CDR3 protein: CASDGASGSLLGNYEQYF. In nucleotides, the CDR3 is TGTGCCAGCGACGGGGCTAGCGGGAGTCTCCTTGGCAACTACGAGCAGTACTTC.

This clone was recorded once. V usage is TRBV5-4 and J usage is TRBJ2-1; TRBD1 might be the D (6 bases). Trimming removed 4 bases from V and 9 bases from J, with 14 bases in between. CDR1 is SGHNT, CDR2 YYREEE, per germline (reference sequence). This CDR3 has 13 amino acids. The CDR3 nucleotides are TGTGCCAGCAGCCCTACAGGGTTGGGTGAGCAGTTCTTC. Its protein product is CASSPTGLGEQFF. Full variable domain (missing parts from reference TRBV5-4 and TRBJ2-1): ETGVTQSPTHLIKTRGQQVTLRCSSQSGHNTVSWYQQALGQGPQFIFQYYREEENGRGNFPPRFSGLQFPNYSSELNVNALELDDSALYLCASSPTGLGEQFFGPGTRLTVL.